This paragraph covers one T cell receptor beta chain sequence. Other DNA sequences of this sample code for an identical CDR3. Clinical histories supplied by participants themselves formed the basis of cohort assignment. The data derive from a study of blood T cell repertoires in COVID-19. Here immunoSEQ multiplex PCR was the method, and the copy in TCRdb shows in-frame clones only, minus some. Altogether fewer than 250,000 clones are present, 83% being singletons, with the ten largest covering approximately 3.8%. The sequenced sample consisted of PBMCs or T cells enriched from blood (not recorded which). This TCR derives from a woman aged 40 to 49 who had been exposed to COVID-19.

The CDR3 spells CAISGGRDTGELFF. In DNA, the CDR3 is TGTGCCATCAGTGGAGGCCGGGACACCGGGGAGCTGTTTTTT. The rearrangement joins TRBV10-3 to TRBJ2-2, with D unclear. The CDR3 consists of 14 residues. CDR1 ENHRY and CDR2 SYGVKD come from the germline V gene. The V and J ends lost 4 bases and 3 bases respectively, with 9 bases between them.